Sequencing of this T cell receptor beta chain was carried out in a study of CD8+CD57+ T cells in acquired aplastic anemia. Study overall: Mean yield of DNA from sorted CD4+ and CD8+ cells was approximately 3 ug.

TCR beta VDJ and CDR3 profiles were obtained from a genomic DNA template. One entry per CDR3 protein results from TCRdb running MiXCR on the reads. The sample contains 150,000 to 200,000 distinct CDR3 sequences, 55% to 70% of which appear only once. Regarding the study as a whole: CD8+ Simpson's diversity showed no significant patient-control difference. Twenty-nine shared CD8+ CDR3s appeared highly expressed within patients' immunodominant clones.

As concerns this clonotype: Its antigen remains unidentified.

This CDR3 contains 12 residues. Germline lookup yields CDR1 DFQATT and CDR2 SNEGSKA (reference sequence). The V and J ends lost 3 bases and 5 bases respectively, with 10 bases between them. The chain links TRBV20-1 to TRBJ2-5, with a tentative D call TRBD1 (5 bases). This TCR came from a human donor with severe aplastic anemia or a healthy control (not recorded which). The sample was sorted CD4+, CD8+, or CD8+CD57+ T cells (not recorded which) from PBMCs. Here the CDR3 DNA reads TGCAGTGCTAGGGGGCATGATGAGACCCAGTACTTC. Protein product: CSARGHDETQYF.